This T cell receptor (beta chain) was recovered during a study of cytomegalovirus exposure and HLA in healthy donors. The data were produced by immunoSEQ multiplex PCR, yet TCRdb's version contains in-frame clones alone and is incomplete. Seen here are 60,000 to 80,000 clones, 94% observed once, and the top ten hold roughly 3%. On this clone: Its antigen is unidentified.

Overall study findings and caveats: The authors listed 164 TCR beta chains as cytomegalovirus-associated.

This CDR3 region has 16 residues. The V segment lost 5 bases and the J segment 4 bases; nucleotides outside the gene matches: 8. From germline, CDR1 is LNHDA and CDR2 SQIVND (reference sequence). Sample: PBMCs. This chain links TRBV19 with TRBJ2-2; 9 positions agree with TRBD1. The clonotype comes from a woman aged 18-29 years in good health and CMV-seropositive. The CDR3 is CASSGGQGSPTGELFF. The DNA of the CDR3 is TGTGCCAGTAGTGGAGGACAGGGGAGTCCCACCGGGGAGCTGTTTTTT.